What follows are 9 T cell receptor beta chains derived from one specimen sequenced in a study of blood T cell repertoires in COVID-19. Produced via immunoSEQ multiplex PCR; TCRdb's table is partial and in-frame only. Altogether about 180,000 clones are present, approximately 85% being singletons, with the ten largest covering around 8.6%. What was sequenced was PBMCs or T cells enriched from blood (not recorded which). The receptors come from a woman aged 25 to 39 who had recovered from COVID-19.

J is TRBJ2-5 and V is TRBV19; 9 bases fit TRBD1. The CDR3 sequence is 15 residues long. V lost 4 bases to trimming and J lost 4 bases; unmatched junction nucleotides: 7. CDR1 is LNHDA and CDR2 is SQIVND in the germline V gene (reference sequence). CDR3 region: CASSTTGGFGETQYF. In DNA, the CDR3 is TGTGCCAGTAGTACCACAGGGGGCTTTGGAGAGACCCAGTACTTC.

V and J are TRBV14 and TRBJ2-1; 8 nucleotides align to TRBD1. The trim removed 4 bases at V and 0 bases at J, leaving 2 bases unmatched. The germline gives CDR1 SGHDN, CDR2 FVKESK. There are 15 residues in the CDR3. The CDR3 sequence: CASSPDRGSYNEQFF. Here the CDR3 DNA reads TGTGCCAGCAGCCCCGACAGGGGCTCCTACAATGAGCAGTTCTTC. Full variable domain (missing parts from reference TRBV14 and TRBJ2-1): EAGVTQFPSHSVIEKGQTVTLRCDPISGHDNLYWYRRVMGKEIKFLLHFVKESKQDESGMPNNRFLAERTGGTYSTLKVQPAELEDSGVYFCASSPDRGSYNEQFFGPGTRLTVL.

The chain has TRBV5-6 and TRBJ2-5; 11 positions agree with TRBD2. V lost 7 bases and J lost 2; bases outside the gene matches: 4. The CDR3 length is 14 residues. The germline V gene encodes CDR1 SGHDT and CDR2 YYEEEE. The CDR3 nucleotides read TGTGCCAGCCTAGGGACTAGCGGTCAAGAGACCCAGTACTTC. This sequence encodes CASLGTSGQETQYF.

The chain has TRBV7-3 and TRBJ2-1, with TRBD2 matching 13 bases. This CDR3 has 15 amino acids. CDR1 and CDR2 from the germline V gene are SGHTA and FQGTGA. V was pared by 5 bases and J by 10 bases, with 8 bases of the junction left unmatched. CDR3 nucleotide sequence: TGTGCCAGCAGCCAACTAGCGGGAGGGCTCGGGGAGCAGTTCTTC. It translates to CASSQLAGGLGEQFF.

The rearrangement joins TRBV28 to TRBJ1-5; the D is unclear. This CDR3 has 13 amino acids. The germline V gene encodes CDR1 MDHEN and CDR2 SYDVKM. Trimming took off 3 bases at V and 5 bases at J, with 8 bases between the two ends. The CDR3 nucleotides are TGTGCCAGCAGTTTTAGCCTCCATCAGCCCCAGCATTTT. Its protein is CASSFSLHQPQHF.

The CDR3 bases are TGTGCCAGCAGTGCGGAGGGACTAGGTCCAAAAATATACTACGAGCAGTACTTC. Its translation is CASSAEGLGPKIYYEQYF. The rearrangement joins TRBV6-1 to TRBJ2-7, with 8 bases lining up with TRBD2. Trimming cost V 4 bases and J 3 bases; bases outside gene matches: 17. This CDR3 is built from 18 residues. Germline lookup yields CDR1 MNHNS and CDR2 SASEGT.

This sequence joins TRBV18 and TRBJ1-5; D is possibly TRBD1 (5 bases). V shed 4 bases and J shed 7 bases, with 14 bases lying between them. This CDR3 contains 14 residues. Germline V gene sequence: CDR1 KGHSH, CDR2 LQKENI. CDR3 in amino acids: CASSLAGQGQPQHF. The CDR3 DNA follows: TGTGCCAGCTCACTTGCAGGGCAAGGCCAGCCCCAGCATTTT.

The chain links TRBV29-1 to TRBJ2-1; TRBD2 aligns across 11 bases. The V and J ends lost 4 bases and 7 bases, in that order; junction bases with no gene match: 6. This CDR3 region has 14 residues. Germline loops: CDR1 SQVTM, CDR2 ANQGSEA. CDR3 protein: CSVVTSGSGNEQFF. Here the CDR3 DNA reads TGCAGCGTTGTTACTAGCGGGAGCGGGAATGAGCAGTTCTTC.

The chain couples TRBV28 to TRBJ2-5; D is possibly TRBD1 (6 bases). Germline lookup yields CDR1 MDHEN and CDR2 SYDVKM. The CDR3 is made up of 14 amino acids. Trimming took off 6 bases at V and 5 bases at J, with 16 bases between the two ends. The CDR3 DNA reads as TGTGCCAGCAGCCCACCCACTAGGGGGGAGACCCAGTACTTC. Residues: CASSPPTRGETQYF.